What follows is one T cell receptor (beta chain) and its context. Its antigen is as yet unknown. This specimen belongs to a study of T cells in narcolepsy. Across the whole study: Patients with NT1 or NT2 and healthy control donors were enrolled.

The data were produced by immunoSEQ multiplex PCR, yet TCRdb's version contains in-frame clones alone and is incomplete. This table has around 35,000 clones, about nine tenths appearing once. Study-level points and caveats: Autoreactive clone sequences were missing from some blood memory CD4+ repertoires. Reportedly, autoreactive clonotypes were serially detected in patients' blood but not controls'. HCRT-specific and TRIB2-specific autoreactive clonotypes appeared among same-patient CSF and blood CD4+ clonotypes.

The V end lost 4 bases, the J end lost 4 bases, and 11 bases lay between the germline ends. The CDR3 has 14 amino acids. The germline V gene has CDR1 MDHEN and CDR2 SYDVKM. The sequenced sample consisted of CD45RA- memory CD4+ T cells from PBMCs. The receptor was derived from a human donor with narcolepsy. The rearrangement uses TRBV28 and TRBJ1-5, with D unresolved. CDR3 region: CASSSNVPNQPQHF. The CDR3 DNA follows: TGTGCCAGCAGTTCCAATGTCCCAAATCAGCCCCAGCATTTT. The whole variable domain, filled in from reference TRBV28 and TRBJ1-5, reads DVKVTQSSRYLVKRTGEKVFLECVQDMDHENMFWYRQDPGLGLRLIYFSYDVKMKEKGDIPEGYSVSREKKERFSLILESASTNQTSMYLCASSSNVPNQPQHFGDGTRLSIL.